One sample yielded the 7 T cell receptor beta chains listed below, sequenced in a study of blood T cell repertoires in COVID-19. This table comes from immunoSEQ multiplex PCR, and its TCRdb copy is limited to in-frame clones, with some not included. The repertoire includes more than 300,000 clones, around 91% of them detected once, and less than 3.5% sits in the top ten. The sample was peripheral blood. The receptors were gathered from a woman aged 18-29 years who had recovered from COVID-19.

Turning to this clone: Distinct nucleotide sequences in the sample also encode this CDR3. The chain employs TRBV20-1 and TRBJ2-1; TRBD2 aligns across 10 bases. The germline V gene has CDR1 DFQATT and CDR2 SNEGSKA (reference sequence). The CDR3 covers 14 residues. The junction had 3 bases not matched to a gene; V was cut back by 3 bases and J by 4 bases. The CDR3 DNA sequence: TGCAGTGCTAGTCTAGCGGGGGATTACAATGAGCAGTTCTTC. It encodes CSASLAGDYNEQFF.

The V call is TRBV30, the J call TRBJ1-1; perhaps TRBD1 as D (6 bases). CDR1 GTSNPN and CDR2 SVGIG come from the germline V gene (reference sequence). This CDR3 spans 13 amino acids. V lost 2 bases and J 11 bases, leaving 18 bases between the germline ends. CDR3 loop: CAWSPGQVPRAFF. CDR3 sequence (DNA): TGTGCCTGGAGTCCGGGACAAGTCCCCCGGGCTTTCTTT. The variable domain in full, with the rest retrieved from reference TRBV30 and TRBJ1-1, is SQTIHQWPATLVQPVGSPLSLECTVEGTSNPNLYWYRQAAGRGLQLLFYSVGIGQISSEVPQNLSASRPQDRQFILSSKKLLLSDSGFYLCAWSPGQVPRAFFGQGTRLTVV.

The V gene is TRBV29-1, the J gene TRBJ1-2, with a possible D match to TRBD1 (5 bases). CDR3 size: 12 residues. Per germline, CDR1 SQVTM and CDR2 ANQGSEA. Between the trimmed V and J ends, which lost 7 bases and 5 bases, there was a span of 14 bases. The CDR3 here is CSADPGNYGYTF. Here the CDR3 DNA reads TGCAGCGCCGACCCAGGGAATTATGGCTACACCTTC.

The gene calls are TRBV5-4 and TRBJ2-5; 8 bases match TRBD1. J gave up 5 bases and V 4 bases, and 10 bases lay outside the gene matches. Germline CDR1 and CDR2: SGHNT and YYREEE (reference sequence). The CDR3 has 15 residues. For the CDR3, the DNA is TGTGCCAGCAGCATCAGGGGGCTGGGGAGGGAGACCCAGTACTTC. Translation gives CASSIRGLGRETQYF.

The genes are TRBV11-3 and TRBJ2-2; TRBD2 matches at 13 bases. With 4 bases clipped from V and 6 bases from J, the junction kept 5 bases outside the gene matches. The CDR3 totals 16 residues. Germline V lookup: CDR1 SGHNT, CDR2 YENEEA. The CDR3 region is CASSSWTSGRAGELFF. For the CDR3, the DNA is TGTGCCAGCAGCTCTTGGACTAGCGGGAGAGCCGGGGAGCTGTTTTTT.

The chain is built from TRBV5-6 and TRBJ1-6; D is ambiguous. Trimming left V 0 bases short and J 9 bases short, with 7 bases between. The CDR3 spans 13 residues. Germline lookup yields CDR1 SGHDT and CDR2 YYEEEE. CDR3 nucleotides: TGTGCCAGCAGCTTGGCGGGTCCTTCACCCCTCCACTTT. Amino acids: CASSLAGPSPLHF.

The chain joins TRBV7-2 to TRBJ1-1; D possibly corresponds to TRBD1 (6 bases). V was cut by 4 bases and J by 2 bases, with 11 bases left in between. The germline gives CDR1 SGHTA, CDR2 FQGNSA. The CDR3 is 14 amino acids. The DNA of the CDR3 is TGTGCCAGCAGCTCTACGACAGGAAACACTGAAGCTTTCTTT. It is translated as CASSSTTGNTEAFF.